This entry lists 27 T cell receptor beta chains sequenced from one sample in a study of blood T cell repertoires in COVID-19 (dated by TCRdb to the early 2020s). Receptors were amplified or captured by the immunoSEQ multiplex PCR assay. This is the immuneACCESS table as TCRdb keeps it, with only in-frame sequences that have V and J called. A part of the clones is gone; compared with another copy, unresolved V genes explain less than half, and the rest is unexplained. For this sample the table gives a few hundred thousand clones, of which 80% to 95% were detected only once. Roughly 20% of the sample belongs to the ten largest clones. Sample: PBMCs or T cells enriched from blood (not recorded which). The receptors here all came from a woman in her 30s who had recovered from COVID-19.

The chain couples TRBV21-1 to TRBJ1-5. TRBV21-1 is marked as a pseudogene. The CDR3 spans 16 residues. This CDR3 reads CASSNYDPERDQPQHF. Written as DNA, the CDR3 is TGTGCCAGCAGCAATTACGACCCAGAGAGGGATCAGCCCCAGCATTTT.

V and J are TRBV5-3 and TRBJ1-2; D gene unclear. TRBV5-3 is sorted into the ORF group, with uncertain function. V dropped 4 bases and J dropped 7 bases, with 14 bases sitting between them. CDR3 size: 13 residues. For the CDR3, the DNA is TGTGCCAGAAGCCCAATAGTCCGGGGTGGCTACACCTTC. Translation: CARSPIVRGGYTF.

The chain links TRBV7-2 to TRBJ2-1, with 10 bases matching TRBD1. The CDR3 loop spans 15 amino acids. Germline values: CDR1 SGHTA, CDR2 FQGNSA. J was trimmed by 7 bases and V by 6 bases; bases with no gene match: 9. CDR3 sequence: CASREPGQGFNEQFF. In DNA, the CDR3 is TGTGCCAGCAGAGAGCCGGGACAGGGGTTTAATGAGCAGTTCTTC.

This chain's CDR3 is CASSYEAVEQYF. Written as DNA, the CDR3 is TGTGCCAGCAGTTATGAGGCTGTCGAGCAGTACTTC. The V gene is TRBV6-2 or TRBV6-3, the J gene TRBJ2-7; D call uncertain. Germline lookup yields CDR1 MNHEY and CDR2 SVGEGT. Trimming pared 3 bases from V and 6 bases from J, leaving 9 bases between. The CDR3 runs to 12 residues.

This clone was seen only once. J is TRBJ1-2 and V is TRBV6-2 or TRBV6-3, with a weak D call TRBD1 (6 bases). Germline values: CDR1 MNHEY, CDR2 SVGEGT. The CDR3 has 15 amino acids. The ends were cut back, 6 bases at V and 2 bases at J, with 16 bases in the middle. The CDR3 DNA reads TGTGCCAGCAGCCCCGCGGGGGCGGGGAACTATGGCTACACCTTC. Amino acid sequence: CASSPAGAGNYGYTF.

The rearrangement uses TRBV28 and TRBJ1-1; D is uncertain. Between the trimmed V and J ends, which lost 5 bases and 6 bases, there was a span of 10 bases. Germline-derived CDR1 and CDR2 are MDHEN and SYDVKM. This CDR3 is 12 amino acids long. The DNA for the CDR3 is TGTGCCAGCAGTAAACAGACGGCTGAAGCTTTCTTT. Amino acids: CASSKQTAEAFF.

The chain couples TRBV25-1 to TRBJ2-1; 9 nucleotides align to TRBD2. Germline V gene data show CDR1 as MGHDK and CDR2 as SYGVNS. Trimming at V came to 2 bases and at J to 8 bases, leaving 13 bases not matched to a gene. The length of the CDR3 is 17 residues. CDR3: CASSERSASGTIHEQFF. The CDR3 bases are TGTGCCAGCAGTGAAAGGAGCGCTAGCGGGACAATCCATGAGCAGTTCTTC.

This rearrangement joins TRBV9 to TRBJ2-3, with TRBD2 identical over 9 bases. The germline CDR1 and CDR2 sequences are SGDLS and YYNGEE. Trimming at V came to 4 bases and at J to 5 bases, leaving 8 bases not matched to a gene. The CDR3 runs 15 residues. CDR3 protein: CASSLTSGYRDTQYF. The CDR3, as DNA: TGTGCCAGCAGCCTAACTAGCGGGTACAGAGATACGCAGTATTTT.

The chain joins TRBV11-2 to TRBJ2-5, with a possible D match to TRBD2 (6 bases). Trimming cost V 0 bases and J 4 bases, with 12 bases left between them. Germline V CDR1 and CDR2: SGHAT, FQNNGV. CDR3 length: 15 residues. The CDR3 region is CASSLEAGLGETQYF. The CDR3 DNA reads as TGTGCCAGCAGCTTAGAGGCGGGGTTGGGAGAGACCCAGTACTTC.

The V call is TRBV2, the J call TRBJ2-5; TRBD1 is a possible D gene (6 bases). The CDR3 runs 14 residues. The V gene's germline CDR1 is SNHLY and CDR2 FYNNEI. V dropped 5 bases and J dropped 5 bases, with 15 bases sitting between them. The chain's CDR3 is CASSQQTGVETQYF. CDR3 nucleotide sequence: TGTGCCAGCAGTCAACAGACAGGCGTGGAGACCCAGTACTTC.

The chain combines TRBV19 with TRBJ2-1; no clear D. Deletions cut 7 bases from V and 0 bases from J, with 13 bases between. CDR1 is LNHDA, CDR2 SQIVND, per germline (reference sequence). The CDR3 totals 15 residues. The CDR3 region is CASNREGSSYNEQFF. Written as DNA, the CDR3 is TGTGCCAGTAACAGAGAAGGAAGCTCCTACAATGAGCAGTTCTTC. Looking up the rest from reference TRBV19 and TRBJ2-1 gives the full variable domain: DGGITQSPKYLFRKEGQNVTLSCEQNLNHDAMYWYRQDPGQGLRLIYYSQIVNDFQKGDIAEGYSVSREKKESFPLTVTSAQKNPTAFYLCASNREGSSYNEQFFGPGTRLTVL.

This chain links TRBV7-2 with TRBJ2-3; D may be TRBD2 (5 bases). Germline CDR1 reads SGHTA; CDR2 reads FQGNSA. There are 14 residues in the CDR3. V was cut by 10 bases and J by 2 bases, with 16 bases left in between. The CDR3 bases are TGTGCCACCCAATCAGACTACTTCACAGATACGCAGTATTTT. Its protein is CATQSDYFTDTQYF. Complete variable domain (other parts from reference TRBV7-2 and TRBJ2-3): GAGVSQSPSNKVTEKGKDVELRCDPISGHTALYWYRQSLGQGLEFLIYFQGNSAPDKSGLPSDRFSAERTGGSVSTLTIQRTQQEDSAVYLCATQSDYFTDTQYFGPGTRLTVL.

This sequence joins TRBV15 and TRBJ2-5, with a tentative D call TRBD2 (6 bases). Germline CDR1 LNHNV, CDR2 YYDKDF (reference sequence). Trimming stripped 6 bases from V and 1 base from J, with 18 bases between. The CDR3 totals 16 residues. The CDR3 bases are TGTGCCACCAGTTTGGGGGGTAGCCGAATCCAAGAGACCCAGTACTTC. Residues: CATSLGGSRIQETQYF.

V usage is TRBV7-3 and J usage is TRBJ1-2; 7 bases are shared with TRBD1. Germline V gene sequence: CDR1 SGHTA, CDR2 FQGTGA. The CDR3 loop spans 14 amino acids. Trimming cost V 5 bases and J 3 bases; bases outside gene matches: 6. The CDR3: CASSLIQGYYGYTF. The CDR3 DNA reads TGTGCCAGCAGCCTAATACAGGGGTACTATGGCTACACCTTC.

The rearrangement uses TRBV29-1 and TRBJ2-1; 9 bases map to TRBD2. The ends lost 4 bases at V and 4 bases at J; junction bases unmatched: 2. The CDR3 is 13 amino acids. CDR1 and CDR2 from the germline V gene are SQVTM and ANQGSEA. The CDR3, as DNA: TGCAGCGTTGGGACTAGCGAGTACAATGAGCAGTTCTTC. This gives the protein CSVGTSEYNEQFF.

The J gene is TRBJ2-1, the V gene TRBV6-1; D is unclear. The CDR3 is 15 amino acids. Germline V gene lookup returns CDR1 MNHNS and CDR2 SASEGT. Trimming removed 3 bases at V and 5 bases at J, with 14 bases between. The CDR3: CASSDSGELNNEQFF. CDR3 nucleotides: TGTGCCAGCAGTGATTCAGGTGAGCTGAACAATGAGCAGTTCTTC.

This clone was picked up one time. The V gene is TRBV2, the J gene TRBJ2-1; D is perhaps TRBD2 (5 bases). V dropped 6 bases and J dropped 0 bases, with 15 bases sitting between them. Germline V gene sequence: CDR1 SNHLY, CDR2 FYNNEI. The CDR3 spans 16 residues. CDR3 residues: CASRYRELLSYNEQFF. The CDR3 region has the DNA TGTGCCAGCAGATACCGGGAACTACTCTCCTACAATGAGCAGTTCTTC.

This chain joins TRBV27 and TRBJ2-7; the match to TRBD2 covers 8 bases. CDR3 length: 14 residues. The junction had 2 bases not matched to a gene; V was cut back by 2 bases and J by 2 bases. From germline, CDR1 is MNHEY and CDR2 SMNVEV (reference sequence). This CDR3 reads CASSLTGLAYEQYF. The CDR3 coding sequence is TGTGCCAGCAGTTTAACGGGACTAGCCTACGAGCAGTACTTC.

V and J are TRBV29-1 and TRBJ1-4; TRBD1 agrees at 9 bases. Trimming took 5 bases from V and 5 from J; bases not matched to a gene: 3. Germline CDR1 is SQVTM and CDR2 is ANQGSEA. This CDR3 is 13 amino acids long. The DNA for the CDR3 is TGCAGCGTTACCGGGACAGGGAATGAAAAACTGTTTTTT. Translation: CSVTGTGNEKLFF.

This clone was observed a single time. This rearrangement joins TRBV27 to TRBJ1-5, with TRBD1 as a possible D gene (5 bases). The germline V gene has CDR1 MNHEY and CDR2 SMNVEV (reference sequence). CDR3 length: 15 residues. V lost 6 bases and J lost 1, with 13 bases in between. CDR3 sequence reads: CASRLGDSSNQPQHF. CDR3 in DNA: TGTGCCAGCAGGCTAGGGGATTCCAGCAATCAGCCCCAGCATTTT.

The chain uses TRBV5-1 and TRBJ1-4; D may be TRBD1 (6 bases). The CDR3 extends over 14 amino acids. Germline CDR1 SGHRS, CDR2 YFSETQ. V lost 0 bases and J lost 3, with 6 bases in between. DNA of the CDR3: TGCGCCAGCAGCTTGGGGGGGCCTAATGAAAAACTGTTTTTT. It is translated as CASSLGGPNEKLFF.

The chain uses TRBV19 and TRBJ2-1; 11 bases are shared with TRBD1. CDR3 length: 13 amino acids. Germline CDR1 LNHDA, CDR2 SQIVND (reference sequence). Trimming took 6 bases from V and 8 from J; bases not matched to a gene: 3. The DNA for the CDR3 is TGTGCCAGTAGGCGGACAGGGGGCCATGAGCAGTTCTTC. Protein: CASRRTGGHEQFF.

This chain links TRBV5-1 with TRBJ1-2; the D gene is possibly TRBD1 (5 bases). The CDR3 runs 16 residues. V was pared by 0 bases and J by 2 bases, with 14 bases between. Germline values: CDR1 SGHRS, CDR2 YFSETQ. The CDR3 loop is CASSLDGRTSNYGYTF. Here the CDR3 DNA reads TGCGCCAGCAGCTTGGACGGCCGGACAAGCAACTATGGCTACACCTTC.

In its sample, this clone was seen a few times. The rearrangement joins TRBV28 to TRBJ2-1, with 10 positions matching TRBD2. V shed 6 bases and J 9 bases; nucleotides not matched to a gene: 2. The CDR3 totals 12 residues. Germline V lookup: CDR1 MDHEN, CDR2 SYDVKM. CDR3 loop: CASSIAGGEQFF. The CDR3 coding sequence is TGTGCCAGCAGCATAGCGGGAGGTGAGCAGTTCTTC. The full variable domain, its missing parts supplied by reference TRBV28 and TRBJ2-1, is DVKVTQSSRYLVKRTGEKVFLECVQDMDHENMFWYRQDPGLGLRLIYFSYDVKMKEKGDIPEGYSVSREKKERFSLILESASTNQTSMYLCASSIAGGEQFFGPGTRLTVL.

DNA of the CDR3: TGTGCCAGTGCGGGCATGGATAAGCCCCAGCATTTT. Protein product: CASAGMDKPQHF. This chain joins TRBV2 and TRBJ1-5; D gene uncertain. The CDR3 is 12 residues long. V lost 9 bases and J lost 8, with 14 bases in between. Germline CDR1 and CDR2: SNHLY and FYNNEI.

This chain connects TRBV18 to TRBJ1-1; 7 nucleotides agree with TRBD1. The CDR3 length is 14 residues. CDR1 and CDR2 from the germline V gene are KGHSH and LQKENI. Trimming took 5 bases from V and 2 from J; bases not matched to a gene: 5. This CDR3 is CASSSGTENTEAFF. For the CDR3, the DNA is TGTGCCAGCTCATCCGGGACAGAAAACACTGAAGCTTTCTTT.

This clone has a handful of counts. The chain uses TRBV6-2 or TRBV6-3 and TRBJ1-5, with TRBD1 identical over 9 bases. The CDR3 length is 16 residues. Germline V CDR1 and CDR2: MNHEY, SVGEGT. V lost 2 bases, J lost 5 bases, and 7 bases stayed unmatched. The DNA of the CDR3 is TGTGCCAGCAGTTACCCGACAGGGGGGGTCGATCAGCCCCAGCATTTT. As protein: CASSYPTGGVDQPQHF.